This T cell receptor (beta chain) was captured in a study of blood T cells in healthy people across ages. Whole-study findings and limits: One million T cells yielded diversity estimates that were considered underestimates. A greater number of naive CD4+ cells and higher diversity distinguished long-lived donors from aged donors.

This clonotype was picked up many times. Its target is unknown. The use of a sample-barcoded 5' primer and a J-beta primer mix characterized a second PCR of about 6 to 12 cycles. TCRdb reanalysed the 5' RACE reads using MiXCR and keeps one entry per CDR3 protein. The sample holds about a million distinct CDR3 sequences, about two fifths seen once. The V and J ends lost 3 bases and 0 bases respectively, with 7 bases between them. CDR1 is DFQATT and CDR2 is SNEGSKA in the germline V gene (reference sequence). The CDR3 consists of 13 residues. PBMCs numbering at least 7 million were isolated per sample. This rearrangement joins TRBV20-1 to TRBJ2-3; no firm D call. The receptor was derived from a man aged 18 to 30 in good health. Material for sequencing was blood. DNA of the CDR3: TGCAGTGCTAGCGACCCAAGCACAGATACGCAGTATTTT. Amino acids: CSASDPSTDTQYF.